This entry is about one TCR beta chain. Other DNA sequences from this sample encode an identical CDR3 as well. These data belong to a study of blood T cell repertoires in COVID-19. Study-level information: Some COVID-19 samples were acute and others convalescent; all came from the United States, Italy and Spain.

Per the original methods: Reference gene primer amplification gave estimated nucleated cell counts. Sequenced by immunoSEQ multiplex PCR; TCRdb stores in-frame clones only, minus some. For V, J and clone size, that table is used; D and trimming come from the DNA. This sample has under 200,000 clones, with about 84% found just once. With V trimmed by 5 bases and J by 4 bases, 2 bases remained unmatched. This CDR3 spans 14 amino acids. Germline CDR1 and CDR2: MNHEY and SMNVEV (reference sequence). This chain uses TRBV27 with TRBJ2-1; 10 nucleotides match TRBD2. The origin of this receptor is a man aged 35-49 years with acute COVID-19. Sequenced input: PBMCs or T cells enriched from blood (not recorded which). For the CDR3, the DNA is TGTGCCAGCAGTCTAGCGGGGGTTTACAATGAGCAGTTCTTC. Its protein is CASSLAGVYNEQFF.